Included here is one T cell receptor beta chain sequence, with context. Its antigen is still unknown. This entry comes from a study of graft-versus-host responses after intestinal transplantation. Findings and limits, study-wide: Detection of GvH clones occurred in recipient marrow, and some had their first appearance in ileum or blood. When patients had graft-donor T cell macrochimerism, their allografts held high graft-versus-host to host-versus-graft clonal ratios.

Clones were read by immunoSEQ multiplex PCR, and TCRdb kept only the in-frame ones, dropping some. The sample shows 85,000 to 90,000 clones, over 80% of them seen only once. The CDR3 runs 18 residues. CDR1 SGHRS and CDR2 YFSETQ come from the germline V gene. V was pared by 0 bases and J by 5 bases, with 9 bases of the junction left unmatched. This sequence originates from a human donor who received an intestinal transplant. Source: unstimulated CD8+ T cells sorted from spleen or lymph node cells, taken before intestinal transplant. The rearrangement joins TRBV5-1 to TRBJ2-3; 13 positions agree with TRBD2. CDR3 in amino acids: CASSLALLAGGAKDTQYF. Written as DNA, the CDR3 is TGCGCCAGCAGCTTGGCCCTACTAGCGGGGGGGGCCAAAGATACGCAGTATTTT.